This T cell receptor (beta chain) was sequenced for a study of cytomegalovirus exposure and HLA in healthy donors. General study points: In a later analysis, TCR association rates varied by HLA locus: DRB1 most, HLA-C fewest.

With regard to this clone: Its target is unknown.

The study ran its PCR with 60 Vbeta and 13 Jbeta primers. Measured with immunoSEQ multiplex PCR; TCRdb has only the in-frame clones, and not every one. The table lists 200,000 to 250,000 clones, about 80% of them singletons. Germline V CDR1 and CDR2: SGHRS, YFSETQ. The CDR3 contains 16 residues. V shed 0 bases, J shed 0 bases, and the junction held 4 bases outside the gene matches. The gene calls are TRBV5-1 and TRBJ2-3; 7 bases fit TRBD2. The clonotype originates from a woman between 40 and 50 years old in good health and CMV-seropositive. Sequenced: PBMCs. CDR3 amino acids: CASSLVLAQSTDTQYF. The CDR3 DNA reads as TGCGCCAGCAGCTTGGTACTAGCGCAGAGCACAGATACGCAGTATTTT.